The present entry profiles one TCR beta chain with its context. This sample stems from a study of blood T cell repertoires in COVID-19. In germline, CDR1 is SGHRS, CDR2 YFSETQ. V gave up 4 bases and J gave up 4 bases, with 12 bases separating them. The CDR3 covers 14 residues. Generated by immunoSEQ multiplex PCR, the TCRdb table keeps only in-frame clones and is missing some. The sample lists about 73,000 clones, about 92% occurring once. This TCR was sampled from a woman over 75 with active or convalescent COVID-19. The specimen sequenced was peripheral blood. The genes are TRBV5-1 and TRBJ2-1; D might be TRBD2 (6 bases). Here the CDR3 reads CASSAGTGYNEQFF. The CDR3 nucleotides are TGCGCCAGCAGCGCGGGGACCGGGTACAATGAGCAGTTCTTC.